This TCR beta chain originates from a study of T cells in Graves' hyperthyroidism and ophthalmopathy. The V and J ends lost 6 bases and 3 bases respectively, with 12 bases between them. The V gene's germline CDR1 is SGHTA and CDR2 FQGNSA. The CDR3 extends over 13 amino acids. There were TCR beta CDR3 regions amplified from RNA transcripts. An initial round of RT-PCR targeting the TCR CDR3 relied on the HTBI primer set. TCRdb independently ran MiXCR on the multiplex PCR reads; one entry per CDR3 protein. The table shows hundreds of thousands of distinct CDR3 sequences, with over 11% occurring only once. This clonotype occurred many times.

The V call is TRBV7-2, the J call TRBJ2-7; D may be TRBD1 (6 bases). The receptor comes from a woman between 25 and 40 years old with Graves' hyperthyroidism that later progressed to Graves' ophthalmopathy. Sequencing input: blood. CDR3 sequence: CASRRLQGYEQYF. Written as DNA, the CDR3 is TGTGCCAGCAGGAGGCTACAGGGCTACGAGCAGTACTTC.